These 31 T cell receptor beta chains originate from one sample sequenced in a study of blood T cell repertoires in COVID-19. TCRdb's table, derived via immunoSEQ multiplex PCR, lists solely in-frame clones and lacks some. The table records fewer than 150,000 clones, 70% to 90% of them present only once. The sequenced sample consisted of peripheral blood. These receptors were taken from a woman aged 45-59 years with acute or convalescent COVID-19.

The table lists this clone with a few counts. The rearrangement joins TRBV6-1 to TRBJ1-5, with D possibly TRBD1 on 6 matching bases. Trimming shortened V by 1 base and J by 6 bases, and 10 bases separated the two germline ends. Germline CDR1 reads MNHNS; CDR2 reads SASEGT. The CDR3 totals 14 residues. CDR3 amino acids: CASSEEEGGQPQHF. The CDR3 DNA follows: TGTGCCAGCAGTGAAGAGGAAGGGGGTCAGCCCCAGCATTTT.

V usage is TRBV19 and J usage is TRBJ2-7; 9 nucleotides agree with TRBD1. From germline, CDR1 is LNHDA and CDR2 SQIVND (reference sequence). With V trimmed by 3 bases and J by 3 bases, 3 bases remained unmatched. This CDR3 region has 14 residues. In DNA, the CDR3 is TGTGCCAGTAGTATGGGACAGGGCTTCTACGAGCAGTACTTC. Its translation is CASSMGQGFYEQYF.

This clone appeared once. This chain connects TRBV19 to TRBJ2-5; 8 bases line up with TRBD2. V shed 10 bases and J 5 bases; nucleotides not matched to a gene: 6. This CDR3 spans 12 amino acids. The germline CDR1 and CDR2 sequences are LNHDA and SQIVND (reference sequence). The CDR3 bases are TGTGCCACCCACGGCGGGGGGGAGACCCAGTACTTC. It is translated as CATHGGGETQYF.

The chain is built from TRBV6-6 and TRBJ2-7, with D perhaps matching TRBD1 (6 bases). CDR1 and CDR2 from the germline V gene are MNHNY and SVGAGI (reference sequence). The CDR3 loop spans 13 amino acids. V was cut by 6 bases and J by 4 bases, with 13 bases left in between. This chain's CDR3 is CASSTGHLYEQYF. CDR3 DNA: TGTGCCAGCAGCACGGGACATCTATACGAGCAGTACTTC.

This clone appeared a single time. The chain has TRBV28 and TRBJ1-3; 7 nucleotides line up with TRBD1. J gave up 0 bases and V 5 bases, and 4 bases lay outside the gene matches. The germline gives CDR1 MDHEN, CDR2 SYDVKM. This CDR3 has 15 residues. CDR3 residues: CASSGQDISGNTIYF. The CDR3 DNA reads as TGTGCCAGCAGTGGACAGGACATCTCTGGAAACACCATATATTTT.

CDR3 amino acids: CASSQVLEFGRYGYTF. For the CDR3, the DNA is TGTGCCAGCAGCCAAGTTCTGGAGTTTGGAAGATATGGCTACACCTTC. V is TRBV3-1 (or the pseudogene TRBV3-2) and J is TRBJ1-2; no definite D call. This CDR3 contains 16 residues. Looked up from germline, CDR1 is LGHDT and CDR2 is YNNKEL (reference sequence). The V gene lost 1 base and the J gene lost 5 bases, with 17 bases spanning the gap.

The rearrangement joins TRBV7-2 to TRBJ2-5; 11 bases match TRBD1. Germline trimming cut 4 bases from V and 4 bases from J; bases unmatched to any gene: 5. Germline V gives CDR1 SGHTA, CDR2 FQGNSA. The CDR3 contains 15 residues. The CDR3, as DNA: TGTGCCAGCAGCTCCGGACAGGGGGCTAGAGAGACCCAGTACTTC. This translates into CASSSGQGARETQYF.

V and J are TRBV5-1 and TRBJ1-1, with D possibly being TRBD1 (6 bases). The CDR3 is 15 amino acids. Trimming stripped 1 base from V and 3 bases from J, with 13 bases between. Germline CDR1 and CDR2: SGHRS and YFSETQ. The CDR3 DNA reads TGCGCCAGCAGCTTGTCCACAGGGAGGGACACTGAAGCTTTCTTT. Protein: CASSLSTGRDTEAFF.

The chain is built from TRBV19 and TRBJ2-7, with D possibly being TRBD1 (5 bases). The germline gives CDR1 LNHDA, CDR2 SQIVND (reference sequence). Trimming pared 4 bases from V and 7 bases from J, leaving 14 bases between. The CDR3 length is 13 residues. The CDR3 DNA is TGTGCCAGTAGTAACCAGCTTCGGACAGAGCAGTACTTC. Its translation: CASSNQLRTEQYF.

The chain links TRBV5-6 to TRBJ1-2; D uncertain. Germline assignment: CDR1 SGHDT and CDR2 YYEEEE. The CDR3 is made up of 13 amino acids. Trimming left V 1 base short and J 1 base short, with 5 bases between. CDR3 in amino acids: CASSLYSNYGYTF. The DNA of the CDR3 is TGTGCCAGCAGCTTGTATAGTAACTATGGCTACACCTTC.

The V gene is TRBV5-4, the J gene TRBJ1-5, with D maybe TRBD1 (5 bases). V gave up 0 bases and J gave up 7 bases, with 5 bases separating them. This CDR3 has 12 amino acids. Looked up from germline, CDR1 is SGHNT and CDR2 is YYREEE (reference sequence). The chain's CDR3 is CASSLDRQPQHF. The DNA of the CDR3 is TGTGCCAGCAGCTTGGACAGGCAGCCCCAGCATTTT.

The V and J genes are TRBV28 and TRBJ1-1; a possible D gene is TRBD1 (6 bases). Germline lookup yields CDR1 MDHEN and CDR2 SYDVKM. The germline V and J ends were trimmed by 3 bases and 2 bases, with 16 bases remaining between them. This CDR3 is 16 amino acids long. The CDR3 sequence is CASSLPGDTPNTEAFF. The CDR3 nucleotides are TGTGCCAGCAGTTTGCCAGGGGATACCCCTAACACTGAAGCTTTCTTT.

This clone was counted once. This chain connects TRBV7-9 to TRBJ1-1; D not resolved. The CDR3 covers 14 residues. V shed 4 bases and J shed 1 base, with 10 bases lying between them. In germline, CDR1 is SEHNR, CDR2 FQNEAQ (reference sequence). The CDR3 DNA sequence: TGTGCCAGCAGCTCCCAACGAGGGAACACTGAAGCTTTCTTT. It encodes CASSSQRGNTEAFF.

V is TRBV3-1 (or the pseudogene TRBV3-2) and J is TRBJ1-2; 11 nucleotides match TRBD1. The CDR3 runs 18 residues. CDR1 LGHDT and CDR2 YNNKEL come from the germline V gene (reference sequence). Unmatched junction bases numbered 8, after V lost 0 bases and J lost 2 bases. CDR3: CASSQETGQGAPNYGYTF. For the CDR3, the DNA is TGTGCCAGCAGCCAAGAAACAGGACAGGGGGCCCCAAACTATGGCTACACCTTC.

V usage is TRBV30 and J usage is TRBJ2-7; TRBD1 aligns across 9 bases. The CDR3 loop spans 14 amino acids. Germline CDR1 GTSNPN, CDR2 SVGIG (reference sequence). The V and J ends lost 2 bases and 5 bases, in that order; junction bases with no gene match: 7. This CDR3 reads CAWSLGTGPDEQYF. In DNA form, the CDR3 reads TGTGCCTGGAGTTTAGGGACAGGGCCTGACGAGCAGTACTTC.

This chain uses TRBV15 with TRBJ2-7, with D possibly being TRBD1 (6 bases). Germline V gene lookup returns CDR1 LNHNV and CDR2 YYDKDF (reference sequence). The CDR3 is made up of 13 amino acids. Trimming pared 3 bases from V and 5 bases from J, leaving 11 bases between. DNA for the CDR3: TGTGCCACCAGCAGGGATGGGGGCCACGAGCAGTACTTC. This codes for CATSRDGGHEQYF. Full variable domain (remainder filled in from reference TRBV15 and TRBJ2-7): DAMVIQNPRYQVTQFGKPVTLSCSQTLNHNVMYWYQQKSSQAPKLLFHYYDKDFNNEADTPDNFQSRRPNTSFCFLDIRSPGLGDTAMYLCATSRDGGHEQYFGPGTRLTVT.

This chain uses TRBV5-4 with TRBJ2-7, with 13 bases lining up with TRBD2. CDR1 and CDR2 from the germline V gene are SGHNT and YYREEE (reference sequence). V lost 5 bases, J lost 3 bases, and 5 bases stayed unmatched. CDR3 size: 15 residues. This chain's CDR3 is CASRAGTSGNYEQYF. CDR3 DNA sequence: TGTGCCAGCAGAGCCGGGACTAGCGGGAACTACGAGCAGTACTTC.

This rearrangement joins TRBV6-1 to TRBJ1-1; 10 bases line up with TRBD1. Germline V CDR1 and CDR2: MNHNS, SASEGT. With 5 bases clipped from V and 5 bases from J, the junction kept 5 bases outside the gene matches. This CDR3 has 14 residues. DNA for the CDR3: TGTGCCAGCAGTAACCGACAGGGGGCGACTGAAGCTTTCTTT. This gives the protein CASSNRQGATEAFF.

CDR3 in amino acids: CASSIGTGRGKQYF. DNA for the CDR3: TGTGCCAGCAGCATAGGCACGGGTCGGGGAAAGCAGTACTTC. The chain couples TRBV7-9 to TRBJ2-7; the D gene is possibly TRBD2 (5 bases). This CDR3 is built from 14 residues. Between the trimmed V and J ends, which lost 5 bases and 8 bases, there was a span of 19 bases. Looked up from germline, CDR1 is SEHNR and CDR2 is FQNEAQ (reference sequence).

Regarding this clone: An end of the junction differs from the germline gene, which may be a read error. The V gene is TRBV28, the J gene TRBJ2-7, with D possibly matching TRBD1 (6 bases). Germline-derived CDR1 and CDR2 are MDHEN and SYDVKM. The CDR3 has 13 amino acids. CDR3 in amino acids: CAIYDRTRLHWNF. For the CDR3, the DNA is TGTGCCATCTACGACAGGACCCGTCTTCACTGGAACTTC.

The V call is TRBV2, the J call TRBJ1-1, with 7 positions matching TRBD1. V was pared by 11 bases and J by 8 bases, with 17 bases of the junction left unmatched. Germline CDR1 SNHLY, CDR2 FYNNEI. The CDR3 runs 14 residues. CDR3 sequence: CAGSPGQSRIEAFF. CDR3 in DNA: TGTGCCGGTTCACCGGGACAGTCCCGTATCGAAGCTTTCTTT.

The V gene is TRBV5-6, the J gene TRBJ2-5, with 9 bases aligning to TRBD2. The junction had 15 bases not matched to a gene; V was cut back by 1 base and J by 5 bases. The CDR3 covers 18 residues. From germline, CDR1 is SGHDT and CDR2 YYEEEE. CDR3 amino acids: CASSLLGSGDAGGETQYF. The CDR3 DNA follows: TGTGCCAGCAGCTTGCTAGGTAGCGGGGACGCGGGAGGGGAGACCCAGTACTTC.

The chain combines TRBV7-8 with TRBJ2-7; D might be TRBD2 (6 bases). The V end was cut by 0 bases, the J end by 6 bases, with 12 bases between. Germline lookup yields CDR1 SGHVS and CDR2 FQNEAQ. The CDR3 extends over 14 amino acids. For the CDR3, the DNA is TGTGCCAGCAGCTTAGCTCTACTAGCTACCGAGCAGTACTTC. This translates into CASSLALLATEQYF.

J is TRBJ2-7 and V is TRBV7-6; the D gene is possibly TRBD2 (7 bases). Germline CDR1 SGHVS, CDR2 FNYEAQ. The CDR3 runs 13 residues. V gave up 7 bases and J gave up 10 bases, with 20 bases separating them. The CDR3 reads CASNPGGGAIQYF. In DNA form, the CDR3 reads TGTGCCAGCAACCCCGGTGGGGGGGCCATCCAGTACTTC.

The chain combines TRBV18 with TRBJ1-1; D perhaps matches TRBD1 (5 bases). Germline V gene sequence: CDR1 KGHSH, CDR2 LQKENI. The CDR3 is 17 residues long. Trimming stripped 5 bases from V and 3 bases from J, with 22 bases between. Here the CDR3 DNA reads TGTGCCAGCTCAACTCGCCAGGGACTCGGTGTGGACACTGAAGCTTTCTTT. This codes for CASSTRQGLGVDTEAFF.

The chain has TRBV11-2 and TRBJ2-5, with 7 positions matching TRBD2. J was trimmed by 13 bases and V by 0 bases; bases with no gene match: 11. Germline V gives CDR1 SGHAT, CDR2 FQNNGV. The CDR3 covers 14 residues. This chain's CDR3 is CASSLDLGTTVLYF. CDR3 DNA sequence: TGTGCCAGCAGCTTAGATCTAGGGACTACCGTTCTGTACTTC.

This sequence joins TRBV28 and TRBJ2-7; D is undetermined. V lost 7 bases, J lost 4 bases, and 11 bases lay in between. CDR3 size: 12 residues. Germline values: CDR1 MDHEN, CDR2 SYDVKM. The CDR3 reads CASKSTVYEQYF. DNA of the CDR3: TGTGCCAGCAAAAGTACGGTTTACGAGCAGTACTTC.

CDR3 region: CASSLWGDENSQYF. CDR3 DNA sequence: TGTGCCAGCAGCTTATGGGGGGATGAGAATTCGCAGTATTTT. The rearrangement uses TRBV7-9 and TRBJ2-3; TRBD2 is a possible D gene (6 bases). The CDR3 runs to 14 residues. V was shortened by 2 bases and J by 10 bases, with 16 bases between the two germline ends. Germline CDR1 and CDR2: SEHNR and FQNEAQ (reference sequence).

This chain joins TRBV12-3 or TRBV12-4 and TRBJ1-1; TRBD1 is a possible D gene (5 bases). V dropped 9 bases and J dropped 8 bases, with 16 bases sitting between them. The CDR3 is 12 residues long. CDR3 nucleotide sequence: TGTGCCAGTCTCGCGGGGGGATTCGAAGCTTTCTTT. This codes for CASLAGGFEAFF.

This sequence joins TRBV28 and TRBJ1-5; no firm D call. The CDR3 is 14 amino acids. The V gene lost 7 bases and the J gene lost 3 bases, with 13 bases spanning the gap. Germline-derived CDR1 and CDR2 are MDHEN and SYDVKM. CDR3 DNA sequence: TGTGCCAGCACGGTCGGAGGGTCCAATCAGCCCCAGCATTTT. Amino acids: CASTVGGSNQPQHF.

This clone was counted a few times. The CDR3 protein is CATSGPFTGDYSNQPQHF. Here the CDR3 DNA reads TGTGCCACCAGCGGACCCTTTACAGGAGATTATAGCAATCAGCCCCAGCATTTT. The chain uses TRBV15 and TRBJ1-5, with TRBD1 as a possible D gene (5 bases). V dropped 5 bases and J dropped 0 bases, with 20 bases sitting between them. This CDR3 comprises 18 residues. Germline V CDR1 and CDR2: LNHNV, YYDKDF (reference sequence). The full variable domain, in which reference TRBV15 and TRBJ1-5 provide the parts outside the CDR3, is DAMVIQNPRYQVTQFGKPVTLSCSQTLNHNVMYWYQQKSSQAPKLLFHYYDKDFNNEADTPDNFQSRRPNTSFCFLDIRSPGLGDTAMYLCATSGPFTGDYSNQPQHFGDGTRLSIL.